This T cell receptor (beta chain) is from a study of Ad26.COV2.S vaccination and SARS-CoV-2 variants. Study details: Once, or twice with 56 days between doses, Ad26.COV2.S was given intramuscularly. Regarding the study as a whole: TCR breadth and depth analyses may have underestimated total T cell responses.

With regard to this clone: As yet, its antigen is unknown.

Measured with immunoSEQ multiplex PCR; TCRdb has only the in-frame clones, and not every one. This sample yields 300,000 to 400,000 clones, of which more than 70% are seen a single time; less than 2% belongs to the top ten. Treatment noted: around 19 received Ad26.COV2.S at low or high dose, single or two shots; several received placebo; per-sample allocation not given. Day 63 following the first vaccine or placebo injection was when the samples were taken. V lost 1 base, J lost 12 bases, and 6 bases lay in between. The CDR3 length is 10 residues. The germline V gene has CDR1 MNHNS and CDR2 SASEGT. This sequence was found in a person between 18 and 65 years old who received the Ad26.COV2.S COVID-19 vaccine or a placebo. Source: peripheral blood, taken in a trial of Ad26.COV2.S vaccine versus placebo. J is TRBJ1-2 and V is TRBV6-1, with D uncertain. The CDR3 nucleotides are TGTGCCAGCAGTGAAGTAATCCACACCTTC. Translating gives CASSEVIHTF.